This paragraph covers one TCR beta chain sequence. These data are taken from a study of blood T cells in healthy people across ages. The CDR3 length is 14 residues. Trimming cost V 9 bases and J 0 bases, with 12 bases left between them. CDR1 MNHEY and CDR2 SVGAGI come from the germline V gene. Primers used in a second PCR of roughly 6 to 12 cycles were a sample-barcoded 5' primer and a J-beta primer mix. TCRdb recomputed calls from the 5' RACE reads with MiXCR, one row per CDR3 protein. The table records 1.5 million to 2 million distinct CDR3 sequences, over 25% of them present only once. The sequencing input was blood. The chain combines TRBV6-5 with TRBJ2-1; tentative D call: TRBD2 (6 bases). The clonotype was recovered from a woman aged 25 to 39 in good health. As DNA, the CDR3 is TGTGCCAGACGCCGGGGGAGCTCCTACAATGAGCAGTTCTTC. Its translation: CARRRGSSYNEQFF.